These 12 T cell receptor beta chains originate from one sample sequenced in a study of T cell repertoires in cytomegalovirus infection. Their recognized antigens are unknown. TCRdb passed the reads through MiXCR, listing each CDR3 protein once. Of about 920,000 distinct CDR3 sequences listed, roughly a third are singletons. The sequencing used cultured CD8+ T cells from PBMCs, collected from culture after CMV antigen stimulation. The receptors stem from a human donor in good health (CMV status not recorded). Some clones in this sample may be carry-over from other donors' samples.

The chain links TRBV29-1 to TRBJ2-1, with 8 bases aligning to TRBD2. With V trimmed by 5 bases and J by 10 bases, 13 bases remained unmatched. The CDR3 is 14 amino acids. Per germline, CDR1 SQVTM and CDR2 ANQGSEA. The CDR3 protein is CSVFSGTKSMEQFF. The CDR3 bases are TGCAGCGTTTTTAGCGGGACGAAGTCTATGGAGCAGTTCTTC.

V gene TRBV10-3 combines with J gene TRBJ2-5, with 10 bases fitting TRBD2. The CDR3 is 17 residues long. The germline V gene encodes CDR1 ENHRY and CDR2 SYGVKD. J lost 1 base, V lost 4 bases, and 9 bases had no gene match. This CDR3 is CAISAPTSGSVQETQYF. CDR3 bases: TGTGCCATCAGTGCCCCGACTAGCGGGTCCGTCCAAGAGACCCAGTACTTC.

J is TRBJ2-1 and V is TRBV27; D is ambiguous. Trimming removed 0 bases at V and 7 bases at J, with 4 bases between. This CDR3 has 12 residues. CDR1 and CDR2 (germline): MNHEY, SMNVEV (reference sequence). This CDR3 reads CASSLSLNEQFF. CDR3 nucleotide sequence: TGTGCCAGCAGTTTATCCCTAAATGAGCAGTTCTTC.

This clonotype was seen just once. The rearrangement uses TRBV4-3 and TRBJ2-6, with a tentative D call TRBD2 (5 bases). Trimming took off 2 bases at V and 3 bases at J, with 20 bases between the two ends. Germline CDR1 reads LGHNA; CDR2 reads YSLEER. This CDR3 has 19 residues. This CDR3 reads CASSQPRDGIAVGANVLTF. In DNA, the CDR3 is TGCGCCAGCAGCCAACCCCGGGATGGTATTGCGGTTGGGGCCAACGTCCTGACTTTC.

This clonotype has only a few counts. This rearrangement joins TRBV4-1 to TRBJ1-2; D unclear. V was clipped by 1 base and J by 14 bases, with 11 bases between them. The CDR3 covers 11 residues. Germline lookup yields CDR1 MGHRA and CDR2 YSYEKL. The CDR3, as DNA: TGCGCCAGCAGCCAAGGGTCGCTATATACCTTC. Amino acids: CASSQGSLYTF.

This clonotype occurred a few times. The CDR3 DNA reads TGTGCCAGCAGTGATGGGACAGGGGGCGCTTACACTGAAGCTTTCTTT. Residues: CASSDGTGGAYTEAFF. The gene calls are TRBV6-6 and TRBJ1-1, with 12 bases matching TRBD1. The CDR3 length is 16 residues. The germline CDR1 and CDR2 sequences are MNHNY and SVGAGI (reference sequence). Trimming at V came to 5 bases and at J to 3 bases, leaving 7 bases not matched to a gene.

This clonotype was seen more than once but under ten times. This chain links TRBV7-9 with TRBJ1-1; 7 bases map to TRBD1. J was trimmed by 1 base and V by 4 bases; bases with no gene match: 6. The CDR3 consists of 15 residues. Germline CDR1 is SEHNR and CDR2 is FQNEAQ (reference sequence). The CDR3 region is CASSSRDSPNTEAFF. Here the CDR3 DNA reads TGTGCCAGCAGCTCCCGGGACAGCCCGAACACTGAAGCTTTCTTT.

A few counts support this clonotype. CDR3 coding DNA: TGTGCCACGTCTTCAAGGGGAGGCACAGATACGCAGTATTTT. It encodes CATSSRGGTDTQYF. V gene TRBV24-1 combines with J gene TRBJ2-3, with D perhaps TRBD1 or TRBD2 (5 bases each). The V and J ends lost 10 bases and 1 base respectively, with 14 bases between them. Germline V CDR1 and CDR2: KGHDR, SFDVKD. The CDR3 totals 14 residues.

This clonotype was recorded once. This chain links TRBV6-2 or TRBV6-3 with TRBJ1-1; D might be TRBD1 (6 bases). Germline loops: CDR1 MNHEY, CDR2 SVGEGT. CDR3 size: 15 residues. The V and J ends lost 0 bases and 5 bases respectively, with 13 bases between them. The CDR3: CASSYSWGAGTEAFF. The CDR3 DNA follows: TGTGCCAGCAGTTACTCTTGGGGGGCTGGGACTGAAGCTTTCTTT.

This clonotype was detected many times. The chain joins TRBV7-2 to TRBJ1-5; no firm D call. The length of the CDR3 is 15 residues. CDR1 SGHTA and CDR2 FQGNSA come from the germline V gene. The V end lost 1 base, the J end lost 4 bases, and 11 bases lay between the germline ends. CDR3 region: CASSLGTAPNQPQHF. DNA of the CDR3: TGTGCCAGCAGCTTAGGAACAGCCCCAAATCAGCCCCAGCATTTT.

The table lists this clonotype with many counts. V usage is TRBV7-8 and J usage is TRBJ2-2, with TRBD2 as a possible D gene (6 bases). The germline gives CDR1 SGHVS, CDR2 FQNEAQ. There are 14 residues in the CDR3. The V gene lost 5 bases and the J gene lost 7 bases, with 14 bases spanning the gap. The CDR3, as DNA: TGTGCCAGCAGCCCCCGGAGGGCAGGCGGGGAGCTGTTTTTT. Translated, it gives CASSPRRAGGELFF.

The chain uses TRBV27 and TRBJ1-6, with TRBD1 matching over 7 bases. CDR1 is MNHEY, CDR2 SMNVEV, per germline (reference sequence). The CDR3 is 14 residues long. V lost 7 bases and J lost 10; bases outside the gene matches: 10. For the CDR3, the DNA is TGTGCCAGCACCGCGACAGGGTCTCGATCACCCCTCCACTTT. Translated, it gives CASTATGSRSPLHF.